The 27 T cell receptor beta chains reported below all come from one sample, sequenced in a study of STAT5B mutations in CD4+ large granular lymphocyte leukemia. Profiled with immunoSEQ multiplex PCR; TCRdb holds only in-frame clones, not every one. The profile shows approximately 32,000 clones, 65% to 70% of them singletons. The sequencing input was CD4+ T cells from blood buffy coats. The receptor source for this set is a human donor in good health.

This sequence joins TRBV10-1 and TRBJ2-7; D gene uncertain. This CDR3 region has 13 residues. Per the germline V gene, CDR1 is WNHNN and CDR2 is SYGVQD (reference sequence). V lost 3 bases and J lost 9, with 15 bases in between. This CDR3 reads CASSDRTPDVQYF. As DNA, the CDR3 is TGCGCCAGCAGTGACAGGACCCCTGATGTGCAGTACTTC.

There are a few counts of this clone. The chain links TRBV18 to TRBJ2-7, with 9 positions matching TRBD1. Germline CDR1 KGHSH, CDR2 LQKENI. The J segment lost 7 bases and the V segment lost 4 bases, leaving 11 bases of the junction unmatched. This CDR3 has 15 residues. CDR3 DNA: TGTGCCAGCTCACAAAACCGGGACAGGGCTTTGGAGCAGTACTTC. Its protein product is CASSQNRDRALEQYF.

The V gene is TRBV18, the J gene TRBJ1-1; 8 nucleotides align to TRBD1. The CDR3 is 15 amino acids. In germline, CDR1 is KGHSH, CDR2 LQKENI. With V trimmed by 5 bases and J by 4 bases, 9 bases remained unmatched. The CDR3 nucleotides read TGTGCCAGCTCAACCGGGACAGGAGGCTCCACTGAAGCTTTCTTT. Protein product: CASSTGTGGSTEAFF.

CDR3 nucleotides: TGTGCCAGCAGTTACTCGCGGTTGGACACCGGGGAGCTGTTTTTT. This codes for CASSYSRLDTGELFF. V and J are TRBV6-5 and TRBJ2-2, with D uncertain. Trimming stripped 0 bases from V and 3 bases from J, with 8 bases between. The CDR3 sequence is 15 residues long. CDR1 and CDR2 from the germline V gene are MNHEY and SVGAGI.

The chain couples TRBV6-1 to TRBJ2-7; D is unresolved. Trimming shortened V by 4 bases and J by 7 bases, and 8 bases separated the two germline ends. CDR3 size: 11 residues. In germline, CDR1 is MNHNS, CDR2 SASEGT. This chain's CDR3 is CASSALFEQYF. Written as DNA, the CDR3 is TGTGCCAGCAGTGCCCTCTTTGAGCAGTACTTC.

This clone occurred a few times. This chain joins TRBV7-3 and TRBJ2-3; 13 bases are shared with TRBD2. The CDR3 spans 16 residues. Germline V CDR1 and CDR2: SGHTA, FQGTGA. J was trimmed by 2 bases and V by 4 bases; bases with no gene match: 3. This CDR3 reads CASSSGLAGDTDTQYF. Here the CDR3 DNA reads TGTGCCAGCAGCTCCGGACTAGCGGGGGACACAGATACGCAGTATTTT.

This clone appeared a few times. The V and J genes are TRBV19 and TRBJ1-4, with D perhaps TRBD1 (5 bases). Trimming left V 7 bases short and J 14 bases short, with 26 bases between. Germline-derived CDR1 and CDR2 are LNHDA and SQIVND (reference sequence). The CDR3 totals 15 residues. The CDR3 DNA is TGTGCCAGTAACGGGGGGAGGATGGCCTTCCGGGGTCTGTTTTTT. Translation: CASNGGRMAFRGLFF.

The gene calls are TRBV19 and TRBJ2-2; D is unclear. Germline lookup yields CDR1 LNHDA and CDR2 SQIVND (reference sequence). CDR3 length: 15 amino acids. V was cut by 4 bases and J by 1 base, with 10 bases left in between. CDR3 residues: CASSKWGLNTGELFF. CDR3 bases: TGTGCCAGTAGTAAATGGGGTTTGAACACCGGGGAGCTGTTTTTT.

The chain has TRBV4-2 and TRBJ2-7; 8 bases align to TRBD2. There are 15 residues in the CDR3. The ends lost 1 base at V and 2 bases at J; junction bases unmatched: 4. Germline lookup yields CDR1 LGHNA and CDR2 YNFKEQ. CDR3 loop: CASSQGRGGPYEQYF. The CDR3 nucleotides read TGTGCCAGCAGCCAAGGACGCGGGGGGCCCTACGAGCAGTACTTC.

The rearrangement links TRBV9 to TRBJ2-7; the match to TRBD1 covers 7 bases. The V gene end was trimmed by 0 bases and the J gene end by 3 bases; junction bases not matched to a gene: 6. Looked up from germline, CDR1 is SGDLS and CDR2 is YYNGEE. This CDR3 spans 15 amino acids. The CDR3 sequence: CASSVGATGFYEQYF. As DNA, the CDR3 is TGTGCCAGCAGCGTAGGCGCGACAGGGTTCTACGAGCAGTACTTC.

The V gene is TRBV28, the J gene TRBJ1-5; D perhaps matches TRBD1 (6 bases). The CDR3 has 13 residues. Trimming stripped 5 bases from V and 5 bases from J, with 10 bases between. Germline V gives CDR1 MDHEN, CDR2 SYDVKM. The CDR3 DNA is TGTGCCAGCAGTCGACAGGTTTATCAGCCCCAGCATTTT. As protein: CASSRQVYQPQHF.

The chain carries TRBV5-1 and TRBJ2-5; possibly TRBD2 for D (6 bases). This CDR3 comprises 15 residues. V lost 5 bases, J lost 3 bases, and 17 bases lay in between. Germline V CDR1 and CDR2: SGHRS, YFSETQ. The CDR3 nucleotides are TGCGCCAGCAGAACGGGCGGGGACGCTAAAGAGACCCAGTACTTC. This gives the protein CASRTGGDAKETQYF.

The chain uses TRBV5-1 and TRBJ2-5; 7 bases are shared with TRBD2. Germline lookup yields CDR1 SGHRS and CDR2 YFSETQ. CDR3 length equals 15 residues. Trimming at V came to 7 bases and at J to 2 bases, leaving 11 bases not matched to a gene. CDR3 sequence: CASFREAGPQETQYF. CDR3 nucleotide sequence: TGCGCCAGCTTCCGGGAGGCAGGGCCTCAAGAGACCCAGTACTTC.

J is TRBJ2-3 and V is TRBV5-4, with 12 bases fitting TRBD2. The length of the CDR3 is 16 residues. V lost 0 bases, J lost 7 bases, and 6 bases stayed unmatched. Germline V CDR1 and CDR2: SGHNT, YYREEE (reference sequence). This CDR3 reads CASSLGLAGGWNTQYF. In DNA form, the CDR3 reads TGTGCCAGCAGCTTGGGTCTAGCGGGGGGGTGGAATACGCAGTATTTT.

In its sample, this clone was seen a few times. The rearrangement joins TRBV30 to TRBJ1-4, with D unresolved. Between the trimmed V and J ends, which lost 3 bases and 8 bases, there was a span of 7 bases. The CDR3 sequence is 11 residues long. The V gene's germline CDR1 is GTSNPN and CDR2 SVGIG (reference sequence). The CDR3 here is CAWSSLEKLFF. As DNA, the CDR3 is TGTGCCTGGAGCAGTCTCGAAAAACTGTTTTTT. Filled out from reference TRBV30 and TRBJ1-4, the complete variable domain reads SQTIHQWPATLVQPVGSPLSLECTVEGTSNPNLYWYRQAAGRGLQLLFYSVGIGQISSEVPQNLSASRPQDRQFILSSKKLLLSDSGFYLCAWSSLEKLFFGSGTQLSVL.

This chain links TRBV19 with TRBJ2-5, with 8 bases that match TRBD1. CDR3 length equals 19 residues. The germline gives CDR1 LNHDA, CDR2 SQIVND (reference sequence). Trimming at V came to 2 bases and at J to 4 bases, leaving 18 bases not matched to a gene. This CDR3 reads CASSISGTGLRGGLETQYF. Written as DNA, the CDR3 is TGTGCCAGTAGTATAAGTGGGACAGGTCTTAGGGGCGGGTTAGAGACCCAGTACTTC.

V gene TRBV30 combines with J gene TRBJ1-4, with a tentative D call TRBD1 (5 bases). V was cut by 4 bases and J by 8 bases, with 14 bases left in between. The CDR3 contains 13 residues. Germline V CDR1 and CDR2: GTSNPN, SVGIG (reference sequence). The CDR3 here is CAWNLGPGEKLFF. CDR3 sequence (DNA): TGTGCCTGGAACCTGGGGCCCGGAGAAAAACTGTTTTTT.

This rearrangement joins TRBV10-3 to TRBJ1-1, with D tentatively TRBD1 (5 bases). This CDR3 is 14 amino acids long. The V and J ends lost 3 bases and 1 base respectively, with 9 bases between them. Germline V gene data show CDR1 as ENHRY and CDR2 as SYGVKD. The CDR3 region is CAISEGESNTEAFF. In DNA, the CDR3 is TGTGCCATCAGTGAAGGGGAGTCGAACACTGAAGCTTTCTTT.

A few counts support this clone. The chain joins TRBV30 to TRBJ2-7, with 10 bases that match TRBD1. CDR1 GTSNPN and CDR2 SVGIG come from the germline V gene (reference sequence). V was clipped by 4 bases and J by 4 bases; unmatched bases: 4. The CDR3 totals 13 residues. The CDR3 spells CAWKMDRGYEQYF. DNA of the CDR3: TGTGCCTGGAAGATGGACAGGGGGTACGAGCAGTACTTC.

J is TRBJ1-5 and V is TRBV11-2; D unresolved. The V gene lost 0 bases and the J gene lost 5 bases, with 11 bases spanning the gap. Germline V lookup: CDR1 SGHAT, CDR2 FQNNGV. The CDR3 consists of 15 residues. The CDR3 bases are TGTGCCAGCAGCTTAGATCGGGGAGGGCATCAGCCCCAGCATTTT. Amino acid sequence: CASSLDRGGHQPQHF.

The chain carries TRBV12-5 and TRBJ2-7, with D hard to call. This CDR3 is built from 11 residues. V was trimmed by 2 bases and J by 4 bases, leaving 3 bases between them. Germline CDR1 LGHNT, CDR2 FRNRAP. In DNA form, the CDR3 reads TGTGCTAGTGGTTTGATGTACGAGCAGTACTTC. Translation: CASGLMYEQYF.

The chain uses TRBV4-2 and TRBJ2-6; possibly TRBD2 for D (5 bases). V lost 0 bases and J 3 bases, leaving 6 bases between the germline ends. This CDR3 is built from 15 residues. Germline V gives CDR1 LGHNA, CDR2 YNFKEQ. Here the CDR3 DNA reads TGTGCCAGCAGCCAAGATGGAGGTGGGGCCAACGTCCTGACTTTC. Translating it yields CASSQDGGGANVLTF.

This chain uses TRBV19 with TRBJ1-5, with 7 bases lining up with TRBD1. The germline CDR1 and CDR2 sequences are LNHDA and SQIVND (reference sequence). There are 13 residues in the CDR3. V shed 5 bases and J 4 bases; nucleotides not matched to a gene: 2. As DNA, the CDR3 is TGTGCCAGTAGTCGGGACAGAAATCAGCCCCAGCATTTT. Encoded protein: CASSRDRNQPQHF.

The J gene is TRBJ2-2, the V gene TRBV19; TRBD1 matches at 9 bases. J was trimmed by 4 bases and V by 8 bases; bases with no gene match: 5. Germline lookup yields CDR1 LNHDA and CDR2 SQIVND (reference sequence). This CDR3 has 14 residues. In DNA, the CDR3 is TGTGCCAGTGGGGACAGGGTAGCCACCGGGGAGCTGTTTTTT. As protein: CASGDRVATGELFF. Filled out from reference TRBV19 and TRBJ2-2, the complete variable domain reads DGGITQSPKYLFRKEGQNVTLSCEQNLNHDAMYWYRQDPGQGLRLIYYSQIVNDFQKGDIAEGYSVSREKKESFPLTVTSAQKNPTAFYLCASGDRVATGELFFGEGSRLTVL.

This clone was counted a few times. CDR3 protein: CASRGNEQFF. As DNA, the CDR3 is TGTGCCAGCAGAGGCAATGAGCAGTTCTTC. This chain joins TRBV2 and TRBJ2-1; the D is unclear. V was trimmed by 6 bases and J by 6 bases, leaving 3 bases between them. Per germline, CDR1 SNHLY and CDR2 FYNNEI. This CDR3 has 10 residues.

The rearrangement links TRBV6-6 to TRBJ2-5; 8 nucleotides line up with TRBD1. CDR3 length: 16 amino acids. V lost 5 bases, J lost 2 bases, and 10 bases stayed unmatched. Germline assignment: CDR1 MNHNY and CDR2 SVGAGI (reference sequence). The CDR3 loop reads CASSRPVTGAQETQYF. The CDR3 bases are TGTGCCAGCAGTCGGCCCGTGACAGGGGCACAAGAGACCCAGTACTTC.

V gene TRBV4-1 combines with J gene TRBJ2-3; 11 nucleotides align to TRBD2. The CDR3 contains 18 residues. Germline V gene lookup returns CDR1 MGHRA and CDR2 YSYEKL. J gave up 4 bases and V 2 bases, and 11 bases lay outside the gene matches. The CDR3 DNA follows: TGCGCCAGCAGCCAAAGCCTAGCGGGAGGTTCGTACTCAGATACGCAGTATTTT. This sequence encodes CASSQSLAGGSYSDTQYF.